The rows below give T cell receptor beta chains drawn from one sample of a study of cytomegalovirus exposure and HLA in healthy donors. TCRdb's table, derived via immunoSEQ multiplex PCR, lists solely in-frame clones and lacks some. This sample has 120,000 to 150,000 clones; roughly 86% occur once, and the top ten carry about 3.4%. Input material: PBMCs. The origin of the receptors is a man younger than 35 in good health and CMV-seropositive. The CDR3 runs from the conserved cysteine through the conserved F or W. The D gene is left open where the match is weak. Not all rows give a size; the values are once, few, many and, for expanded clones, a class.

TRBJ1-2	NA	TRBD1	TRBV7-9	CASSLLTGSGYTF	TGTGCCAGCAGCTTATTGACAGGGTCTGGCTACACCTTC
TRBJ1-2	NA	TRBD1	TRBV6-5	CASTNPTGVYGYIF	TGTGCCAGCACTAACCCTACAGGGGTATATGGCTACATCTTC
TRBJ1-2	NA	NA	TRBV6-5	CASRFPGIKGGYTF	TGTGCCAGCCGATTCCCCGGGATTAAAGGGGGCTACACCTTC
TRBJ2-5	NA	TRBD1	TRBV7-9	CASSDRQGKETQYF	TGTGCCAGCAGCGATAGACAGGGAAAAGAGACCCAGTACTTC
TRBJ2-1	NA	NA	TRBV5-1	CASKYKSEQFF	TGCGCCAGCAAATACAAGTCAGAGCAGTTCTTC
TRBJ1-1	NA	NA	TRBV28	CASRVFSEAFF	TGTGCCAGCAGGGTCTTTAGTGAAGCTTTCTTT
TRBJ1-4	NA	NA	TRBV6-5	CASSRRGEKLFF	TGTGCCAGCAGTAGAAGGGGGGAAAAACTGTTTTTT
TRBJ1-6	NA	NA	TRBV5-5	CASSAGTAGNSPLHF	TGTGCCAGCAGCGCGGGGACGGCGGGGAATTCACCCCTCCACTTT
TRBJ2-5	once	NA	TRBV28	CASNPTGTAQETQYF	TGTGCCAGCAACCCAACGGGAACAGCCCAAGAGACCCAGTACTTC
TRBJ2-6	NA	TRBD1	TRBV27	CASSRTGSGANVLTF	TGTGCCAGCAGTCGGACAGGCTCTGGGGCCAACGTCCTGACTTTC
TRBJ2-7	NA	NA	TRBV4-1	CATGEVSGYEQYF	TGCGCCACCGGGGAGGTAAGCGGCTACGAGCAGTACTTC
TRBJ2-1	NA	NA	TRBV6-6	CASTHRTSFTNEQFF	TGTGCCAGCACGCATCGAACAAGTTTTACAAATGAGCAGTTCTTC
TRBJ1-3	NA	TRBD1	TRBV28	CASSLWTGGASGNTIYF	TGTGCCAGCAGTTTATGGACAGGGGGCGCTTCTGGAAACACCATATATTTT
TRBJ2-3	NA	NA	TRBV7-9	CASSSGLGVGQYF	TGTGCCAGCAGCTCCGGACTGGGAGTTGGGCAGTATTTT
TRBJ2-1	NA	NA	TRBV9	CASSGGHEQFF	TGTGCCAGCAGCGGCGGGCATGAGCAGTTCTTC
TRBJ1-1	NA	NA	TRBV6-5	CASSYSGGGGTEAFF	TGTGCCAGCAGTTACTCGGGGGGGGGTGGCACTGAAGCTTTCTTT
TRBJ2-7	NA	TRBD2	TRBV2	CASRIMGLASLGGYEQYF	TGTGCCAGCAGGATAATGGGACTAGCTTCCCTTGGGGGCTACGAGCAGTACTTC
TRBJ2-1	NA	TRBD2	TRBV19	CASRGTSGYNEQFF	TGTGCCAGCCGAGGGACTAGCGGTTACAATGAGCAGTTCTTC
TRBJ2-1	NA	NA	TRBV27	CASMASTEGNEQFF	TGTGCCAGCATGGCTAGCACCGAAGGTAATGAGCAGTTCTTC
TRBJ1-4	NA	NA	TRBV5-4	CASSLKTAGNEKLFF	TGTGCCAGCAGCTTGAAAACAGCGGGGAATGAAAAACTGTTTTTT
TRBJ2-2	NA	TRBD1	TRBV7-7	CASSPRTGTGELFF	TGTGCTAGCAGCCCCCGGACAGGCACCGGGGAGCTGTTTTTT
TRBJ1-1	NA	NA	TRBV4-1	CASSQVEGLLFTNTEAFF	TGCGCCAGCAGCCAAGTGGAGGGCCTCCTTTTTACGAACACTGAAGCTTTCTTT
TRBJ2-1	NA	NA	TRBV10-2	CASRRVAGEGGEQFF	TGCGCCAGCAGGAGGGTGGCGGGAGAGGGGGGTGAGCAGTTCTTC
TRBJ1-4	NA	NA	TRBV7-6	CASSLETGLNEKLFF	TGTGCCAGCAGCTTAGAGACGGGGTTAAATGAAAAACTGTTTTTT
TRBJ1-1	NA	TRBD1	TRBV27	CASSFSPEDREDPRAFF	TGTGCCAGCAGTTTTTCCCCAGAGGACAGGGAGGACCCACGGGCTTTCTTT
TRBJ1-1	NA	NA	TRBV18	CASSPMGSEAFF	TGTGCCAGCTCACCAATGGGGAGTGAAGCTTTCTTT
TRBJ2-7	NA	TRBD1	TRBV18	CASSPGQVMYEQYF	TGTGCCAGCTCACCGGGACAGGTGATGTACGAGCAGTACTTC
TRBJ1-1	NA	NA	TRBV29-1	CSGLGQGSTEAFF	TGCAGCGGCCTGGGGCAGGGGAGTACTGAAGCTTTCTTT
TRBJ2-1	NA	TRBD2	TRBV27	CASSRDYYNEQFF	TGTGCCAGCAGTCGGGACTATTACAATGAGCAGTTCTTC
TRBJ1-1	NA	NA	TRBV5-1	CASSEDRNTEAFF	TGCGCCAGCAGCGAAGACAGGAACACTGAAGCTTTCTTT
TRBJ2-1	NA	TRBD1	TRBV5-1	CASTRDSPYNEQFF	TGCGCCAGCACCCGGGACAGTCCCTACAATGAGCAGTTCTTC
TRBJ2-1	NA	NA	TRBV6-5	CASSTGETYNEQFF	TGTGCCAGCAGTACGGGAGAAACCTACAATGAGCAGTTCTTC
TRBJ1-1	NA	NA	TRBV11-2	CASSLDRGKAFF	TGTGCCAGCAGCTTAGATCGGGGGAAAGCTTTCTTT
TRBJ1-2	few	TRBD1	TRBV25-1	CASSEPGTGPPSFYGYTF	TGTGCCAGCAGTGAGCCCGGGACAGGGCCACCCTCGTTCTATGGCTACACCTTC
TRBJ2-7	NA	TRBD1	TRBV28	CASSLQGARLNYEQYF	TGTGCCAGCAGTCTACAGGGGGCTAGGCTGAACTACGAGCAGTACTTC
TRBJ2-7	NA	NA	TRBV5-5	CASSLAQSYSSYEQYF	TGTGCCAGCAGCTTGGCCCAGAGCTACAGCTCCTACGAGCAGTACTTC
TRBJ1-1	NA	NA	TRBV5-1	CASSLAVGGLGTEAFF	TGCGCCAGCAGCTTGGCGGTCGGGGGGTTAGGCACTGAAGCTTTCTTT
TRBJ1-3	once	NA	TRBV4-1	CASTPTLAKNTIYF	TGCGCCAGCACCCCGACCCTAGCTAAAAACACCATATATTTT
TRBJ2-1	NA	TRBD1	TRBV30	CAWSLYQGAGIEQFF	TGTGCCTGGAGTCTTTACCAGGGGGCGGGTATTGAGCAGTTCTTC